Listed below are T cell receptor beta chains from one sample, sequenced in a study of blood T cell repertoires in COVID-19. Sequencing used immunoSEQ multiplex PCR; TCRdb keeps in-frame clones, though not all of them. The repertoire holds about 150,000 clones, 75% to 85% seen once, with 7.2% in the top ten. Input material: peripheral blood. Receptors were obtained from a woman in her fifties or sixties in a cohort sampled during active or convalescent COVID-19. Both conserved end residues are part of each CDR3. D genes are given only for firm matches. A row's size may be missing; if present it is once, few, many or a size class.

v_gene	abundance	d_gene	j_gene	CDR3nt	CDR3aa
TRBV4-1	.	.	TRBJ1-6	TGCGCCAGCAGCCAAATATTGAGGGTACGAGGGTCACCCCTCCACTTT	CASSQILRVRGSPLHF
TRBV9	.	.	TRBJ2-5	TGTGCCAGCAGCGTTCGGTGGGGGGGCGGAGAGACCCAGTACTTC	CASSVRWGGGETQYF
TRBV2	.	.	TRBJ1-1	TGTGCCAGCAGTGAAACAGGGTTAAGCACTGAAGCTTTCTTT	CASSETGLSTEAFF
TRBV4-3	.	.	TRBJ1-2	TGCGCCAGCAGCCAAGATCGGAATGGGCAGCTCTATGGCTACACCTTC	CASSQDRNGQLYGYTF
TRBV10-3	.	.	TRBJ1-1	TGTGCCATCAAAAAAACAGACACTGAAGCTTTCTTT	CAIKKTDTEAFF
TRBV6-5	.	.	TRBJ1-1	TGTGCCAGCAGTTCCACGGGAAGGCGAGTGAACACTGAAGCTTTCTTT	CASSSTGRRVNTEAFF
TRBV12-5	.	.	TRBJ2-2	TGTGCTAGTGGTTGGCAGAGGGATCCGTCGACTGAGGCGAACACCAGGGAGCTGTTTTTT	CASGWQRDPSTEANTRELFF
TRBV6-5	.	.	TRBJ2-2	TGTGCCAGCAGCATCGGGGGTAACACCGGGGAGCTGTTTTTT	CASSIGGNTGELFF
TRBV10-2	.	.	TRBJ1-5	TGCGCCAGCAGTGAGATCAGGGCGCCTCAGCCCCAGCATTTT	CASSEIRAPQPQHF
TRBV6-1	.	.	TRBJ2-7	TGTGCCAGCACTGAAGGGGGGCTCGGCTACGAGCAGTACTTC	CASTEGGLGYEQYF
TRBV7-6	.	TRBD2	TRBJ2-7	TGTGCCAGCAGCCCGGGACTAGCGGGCGTCTACGAGCAGTACTTC	CASSPGLAGVYEQYF
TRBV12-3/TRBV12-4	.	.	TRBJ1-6	TGTGCCAGCTCCACAGATTTTTCACCCCTCCACTTT	CASSTDFSPLHF
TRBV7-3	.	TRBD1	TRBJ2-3	TGTGCCAGTAGACAGGGCCCCACAGATACGCAGTATTTT	CASRQGPTDTQYF
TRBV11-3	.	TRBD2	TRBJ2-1	TGTGCCAGCAGCTCAGGACTAGCGTACAATGAGCAGTTCTTC	CASSSGLAYNEQFF
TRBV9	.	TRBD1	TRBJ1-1	TGTGCCAGCAGCGTAGCGGACAGGGGGACTGAAGCTTTCTTT	CASSVADRGTEAFF
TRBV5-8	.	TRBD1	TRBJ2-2	TGTGCCAGCAGCTTTGACTTGGGACAGGGACGTCCCGGGGAGCTGTTTTTT	CASSFDLGQGRPGELFF
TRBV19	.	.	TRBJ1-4	TGTGCCAGTAGTCCGGAACAGGAAAAACTGTTTTTT	CASSPEQEKLFF
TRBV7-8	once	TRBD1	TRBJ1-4	TGTGCCAGCAGTCGCATCCAGGGGGTAAATGAAAAACTGTTTTTT	CASSRIQGVNEKLFF
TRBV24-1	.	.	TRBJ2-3	TGTGCCACCAGTGATCCCGGGACACTTACTAGCACAGATACGCAGTATTTT	CATSDPGTLTSTDTQYF
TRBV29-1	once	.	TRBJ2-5	TGCAGCGTTGGTTCTCTAGAGACCCAGTACTTC	CSVGSLETQYF
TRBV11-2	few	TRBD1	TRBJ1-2	TGTGCCAGCAGCGACAGGGGGCGGCAAGGCTACACCTTC	CASSDRGRQGYTF
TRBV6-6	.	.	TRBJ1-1	TGTGCCAGCAGCTCAAATCAGGGTGGCACTGAAGCTTTCTTT	CASSSNQGGTEAFF
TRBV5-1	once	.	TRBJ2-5	TGCGCCAGCAGCTTGATCCGGGTCGGGGAGACCCAGTACTTC	CASSLIRVGETQYF
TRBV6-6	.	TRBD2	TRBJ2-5	TGTGCCAGCAGGCCGACTAGCGGGGGGGAGACCCAGTACTTC	CASRPTSGGETQYF
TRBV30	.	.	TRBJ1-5	TGTGCCTGGAGCCGGATGGACAGAGACAATCAGCCCCAGCATTTT	CAWSRMDRDNQPQHF
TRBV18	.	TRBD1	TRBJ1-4	TGTGCCAGCTCACCGCTACAGGGGGCATCTAATGAAAAACTGTTTTTT	CASSPLQGASNEKLFF
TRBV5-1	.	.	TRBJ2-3	TGCGCCAGCAGCGCCGACAGGCGCACAGATACGCAGTATTTT	CASSADRRTDTQYF
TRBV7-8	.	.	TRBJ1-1	TGTGCCAGCAGCTTAGGGGGCGTCACTGAAGCTTTCTTT	CASSLGGVTEAFF
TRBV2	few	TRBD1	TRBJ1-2	TGTGCCAGCAGTGAACAGGGGGCTAAAGAGTATGGCTACACCTTC	CASSEQGAKEYGYTF
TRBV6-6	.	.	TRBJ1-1	TGTGCCAGCAATACGGGGGGCACTGAAGCTTTCTTT	CASNTGGTEAFF
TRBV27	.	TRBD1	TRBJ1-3	TGTGCCAGCAGTTTAACGGGACAGGGAACTGGAAACACCATATATTTT	CASSLTGQGTGNTIYF
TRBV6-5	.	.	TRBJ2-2	TGTGCCAGCAGGAACACGATATACACCGGGGAGCTGTTTTTT	CASRNTIYTGELFF
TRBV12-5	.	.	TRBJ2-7	TGTGCTAGTGGTTTGGACACCGGACAAGAGCAGTACTTC	CASGLDTGQEQYF
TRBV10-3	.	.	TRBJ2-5	TGTGCCATCAGTGGACAGGGAGGCGGAAAGACCCAGTACTTC	CAISGQGGGKTQYF
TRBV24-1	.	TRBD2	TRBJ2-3	TGTGCCACCAGTGATTTCGAGACTAGCGGGGGGCCTACCACAGATACGCAGTATTTT	CATSDFETSGGPTTDTQYF
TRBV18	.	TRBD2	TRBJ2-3	TGTGCCAGCTCTCCTACTAGCGATGGCACAGATACGCAGTATTTT	CASSPTSDGTDTQYF
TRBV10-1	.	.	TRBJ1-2	TGCGCCAGCAGTGCGGGTACCAACTATGGCTACACCTTC	CASSAGTNYGYTF
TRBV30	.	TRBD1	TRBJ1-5	TGTGCCTGGAGTCGGACAGGGGGTCAGCCCCAGCATTTT	CAWSRTGGQPQHF
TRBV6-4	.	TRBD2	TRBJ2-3	TGTGCCAGCAGTGACCGCACTAGCGGGGGCCTCGGCATTAGCACAGATACGCAGTATTTT	CASSDRTSGGLGISTDTQYF
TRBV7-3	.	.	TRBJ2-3	TGTGCCAGCAGCTTACAATCGGGGTTCGATACGCAGTATTTT	CASSLQSGFDTQYF
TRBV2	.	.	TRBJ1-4	TGTGCCAGCAGTACGACAGGACCTACAACTAATGAAAAACTGTTTTTT	CASSTTGPTTNEKLFF
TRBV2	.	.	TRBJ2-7	TGTGCCAGCAGCGACCTGAGGAAGCAGTACTTC	CASSDLRKQYF
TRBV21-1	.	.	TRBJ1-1	TGTGCCAGCAGCAAAGCAAAGGGGGCGCCCGTCATGAACACTGAAGCTTTCTTT	CASSKAKGAPVMNTEAFF
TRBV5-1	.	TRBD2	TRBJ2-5	TGCGCCAGCAGCCTCCCGGAGGCGGGGGGGCAAGAGACCCAGTACTTC	CASSLPEAGGQETQYF
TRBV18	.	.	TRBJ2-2	TGTGCCAGCTCACCACGCGTCGTTTCCACCGGGGAGCTGTTTTTT	CASSPRVVSTGELFF
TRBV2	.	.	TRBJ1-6	TGTGCCAGCAGTGCCAGGAACGTTTTCCACTTT	CASSARNVFHF
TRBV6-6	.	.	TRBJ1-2	TGTGCCAGCAGTCAAACGACAGGAGTTAATACTAACTATGGCTACACCTTC	CASSQTTGVNTNYGYTF
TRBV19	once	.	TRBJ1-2	TGTGCCAGTAACCAGAACTATGGCTACACCTTC	CASNQNYGYTF
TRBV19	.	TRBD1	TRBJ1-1	TGTGCCAGTAGTATCTACAGGGGGCTGAGGACTGAAGCTTTCTTT	CASSIYRGLRTEAFF
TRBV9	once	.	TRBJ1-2	TGTGCCAGCAGCAGCGATGGCGACGGGTTGGAGGGCTACACCTTC	CASSSDGDGLEGYTF
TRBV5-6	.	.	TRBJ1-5	TGTGCCAGCAGCTTGCGTAGCAATCAGCCCCAGCATTTT	CASSLRSNQPQHF
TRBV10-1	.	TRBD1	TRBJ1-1	TGCGCCAGCAGTGCCTCGACAGGGTCTGAAGCTTTCTTT	CASSASTGSEAFF
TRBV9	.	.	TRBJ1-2	TGTGCCAGCAGCGAACGGGGGTATGGCTACACCTTC	CASSERGYGYTF